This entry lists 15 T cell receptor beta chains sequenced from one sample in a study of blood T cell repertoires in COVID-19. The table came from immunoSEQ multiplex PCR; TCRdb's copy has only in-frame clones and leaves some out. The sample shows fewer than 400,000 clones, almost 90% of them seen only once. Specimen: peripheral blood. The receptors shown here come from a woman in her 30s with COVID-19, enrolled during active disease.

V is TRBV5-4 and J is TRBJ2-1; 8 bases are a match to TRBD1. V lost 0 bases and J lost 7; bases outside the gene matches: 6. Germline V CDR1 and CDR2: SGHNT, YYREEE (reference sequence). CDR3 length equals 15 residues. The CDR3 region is CASSLDTGGRNEQFF. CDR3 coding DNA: TGTGCCAGCAGCTTGGATACAGGGGGTAGGAATGAGCAGTTCTTC. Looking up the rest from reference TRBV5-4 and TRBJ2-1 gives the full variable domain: ETGVTQSPTHLIKTRGQQVTLRCSSQSGHNTVSWYQQALGQGPQFIFQYYREEENGRGNFPPRFSGLQFPNYSSELNVNALELDDSALYLCASSLDTGGRNEQFFGPGTRLTVL.

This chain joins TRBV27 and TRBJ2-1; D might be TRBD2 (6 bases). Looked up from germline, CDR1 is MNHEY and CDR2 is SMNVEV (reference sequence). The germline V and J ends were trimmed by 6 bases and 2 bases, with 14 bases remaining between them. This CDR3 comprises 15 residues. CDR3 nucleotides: TGTGCCAGCAGGTCTAGCGAATTTGCCTACAATGAGCAGTTCTTC. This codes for CASRSSEFAYNEQFF.

The CDR3 here is CASRPVTGGKENSPLHF. The CDR3 DNA follows: TGTGCCAGCAGGCCCGTGACCGGGGGGAAGGAAAATTCACCCCTCCACTTT. The genes are TRBV27 and TRBJ1-6; D may be TRBD1 (5 bases). The CDR3 sequence is 17 residues long. The germline gives CDR1 MNHEY, CDR2 SMNVEV (reference sequence). Trimming removed 6 bases from V and 7 bases from J, with 22 bases in between.

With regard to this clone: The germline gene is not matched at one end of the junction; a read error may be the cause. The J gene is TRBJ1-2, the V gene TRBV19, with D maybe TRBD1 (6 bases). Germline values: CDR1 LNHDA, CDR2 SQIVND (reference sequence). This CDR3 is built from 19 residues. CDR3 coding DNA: TGTGCCAGTAGTCTAGAGACAGGCGTAGAACTCCTACCCTTGCGTGGCTACACCTTC. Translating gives CASSLETGVELLPLRGYTF. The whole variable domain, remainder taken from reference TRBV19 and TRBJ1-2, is DGGITQSPKYLFRKEGQNVTLSCEQNLNHDAMYWYRQDPGQGLRLIYYSQIVNDFQKGDIAEGYSVSREKKESFPLTVTSAQKNPTAFYLCASSLETGVELLPLRGYTFGSGTRLTVV.

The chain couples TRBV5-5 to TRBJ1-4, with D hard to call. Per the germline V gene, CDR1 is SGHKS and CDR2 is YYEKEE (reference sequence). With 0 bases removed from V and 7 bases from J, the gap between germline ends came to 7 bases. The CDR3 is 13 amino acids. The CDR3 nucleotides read TGTGCCAGCAGCTTGGGCGGTTTTGAAAAACTGTTTTTT. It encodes CASSLGGFEKLFF.

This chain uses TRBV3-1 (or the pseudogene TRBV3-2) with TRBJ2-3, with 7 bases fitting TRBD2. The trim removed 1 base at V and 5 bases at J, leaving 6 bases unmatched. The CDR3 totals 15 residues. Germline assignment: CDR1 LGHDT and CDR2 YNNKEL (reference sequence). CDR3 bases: TGTGCCAGCAGCCAAGTTGCAGGGAGGGGAGATACGCAGTATTTT. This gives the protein CASSQVAGRGDTQYF.

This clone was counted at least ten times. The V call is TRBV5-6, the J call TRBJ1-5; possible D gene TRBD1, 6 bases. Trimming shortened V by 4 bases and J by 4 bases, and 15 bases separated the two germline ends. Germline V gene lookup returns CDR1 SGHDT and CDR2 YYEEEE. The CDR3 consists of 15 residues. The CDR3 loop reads CASSVYTGRNQPQHF. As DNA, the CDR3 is TGTGCCAGCAGCGTATATACAGGGCGTAATCAGCCCCAGCATTTT.

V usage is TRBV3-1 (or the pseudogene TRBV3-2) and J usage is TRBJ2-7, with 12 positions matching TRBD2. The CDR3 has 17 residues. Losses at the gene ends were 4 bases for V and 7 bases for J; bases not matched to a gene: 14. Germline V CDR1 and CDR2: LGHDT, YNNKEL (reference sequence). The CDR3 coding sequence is TGTGCCAGCAGCCCCGGACTAGCGGGATCCTACGTCGGAGAGCAGTACTTC. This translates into CASSPGLAGSYVGEQYF.

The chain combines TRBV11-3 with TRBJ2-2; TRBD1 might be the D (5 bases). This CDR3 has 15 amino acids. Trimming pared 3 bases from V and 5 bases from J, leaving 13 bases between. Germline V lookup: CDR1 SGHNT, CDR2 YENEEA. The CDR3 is CASSFRALGTGELFF. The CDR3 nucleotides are TGTGCCAGCAGCTTCAGGGCGCTTGGGACCGGGGAGCTGTTTTTT.

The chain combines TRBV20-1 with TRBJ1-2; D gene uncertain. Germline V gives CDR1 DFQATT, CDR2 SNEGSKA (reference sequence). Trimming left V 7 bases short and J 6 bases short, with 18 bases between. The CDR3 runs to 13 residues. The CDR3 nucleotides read TGCAGTGTTAGTTCGGAGTTTAGGAATGGCTACACCTTC. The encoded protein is CSVSSEFRNGYTF.

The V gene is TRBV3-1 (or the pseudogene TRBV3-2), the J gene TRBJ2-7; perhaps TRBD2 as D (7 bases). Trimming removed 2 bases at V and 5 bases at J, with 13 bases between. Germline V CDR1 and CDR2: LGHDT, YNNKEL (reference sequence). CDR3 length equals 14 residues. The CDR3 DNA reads TGTGCCAGCAGCCAAACGGGGGGCCGCGACGAGCAGTACTTC. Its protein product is CASSQTGGRDEQYF.

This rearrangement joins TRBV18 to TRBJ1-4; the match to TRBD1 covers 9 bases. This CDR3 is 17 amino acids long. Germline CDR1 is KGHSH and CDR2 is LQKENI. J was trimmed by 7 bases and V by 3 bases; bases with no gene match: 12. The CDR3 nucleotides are TGTGCCAGCTCACCGGTTATTCCGGGACAGGGCATTGAAAAACTGTTTTTT. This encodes CASSPVIPGQGIEKLFF. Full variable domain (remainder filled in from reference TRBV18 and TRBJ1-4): NAGVMQNPRHLVRRRGQEARLRCSPMKGHSHVYWYRQLPEEGLKFMVYLQKENIIDESGMPKERFSAEFPKEGPSILRIQQVVRGDSAAYFCASSPVIPGQGIEKLFFGSGTQLSVL.

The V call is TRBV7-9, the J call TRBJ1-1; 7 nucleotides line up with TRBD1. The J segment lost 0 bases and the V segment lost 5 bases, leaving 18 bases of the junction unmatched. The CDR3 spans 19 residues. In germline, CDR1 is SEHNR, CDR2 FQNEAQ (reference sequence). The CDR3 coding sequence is TGTGCCAGCAGCATCACTCCACTGGGACAGAGCCTCATGAACACTGAAGCTTTCTTT. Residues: CASSITPLGQSLMNTEAFF.

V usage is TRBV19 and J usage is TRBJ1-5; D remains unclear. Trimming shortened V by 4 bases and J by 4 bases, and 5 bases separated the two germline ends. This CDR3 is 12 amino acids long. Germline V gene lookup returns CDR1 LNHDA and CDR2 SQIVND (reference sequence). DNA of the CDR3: TGTGCCAGTAGTAATATTAATCAGCCCCAGCATTTT. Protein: CASSNINQPQHF.

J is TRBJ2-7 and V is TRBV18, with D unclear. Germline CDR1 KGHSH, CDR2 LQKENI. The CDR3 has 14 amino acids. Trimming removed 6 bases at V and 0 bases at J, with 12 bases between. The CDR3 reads CASSLDSSSYEQYF. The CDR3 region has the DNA TGTGCCAGCTCCCTTGACTCGAGCTCCTACGAGCAGTACTTC.